A single sample is the source of the 19 T cell receptor beta chains below, sequenced in a study of radiation and T cells in renal cell carcinoma. Some clones are missing from TCRdb's copy, which holds only in-frame ones; the method was immunoSEQ multiplex PCR. The sample consists of about 22,000 clones, roughly three quarters of them appearing once. Time point meaning: baseline pretreatment blood. Indicated treatment: 15 Gy SBRT to primary tumor, nephrectomy 4 weeks later. Specimen: blood, collected from a patient whose treatment included radiotherapy and nephrectomy. The receptors were gathered from a man aged 55 to 70 with renal cell carcinoma.

The chain employs TRBV4-2 and TRBJ2-1, with 9 bases identical to TRBD2. Per germline, CDR1 LGHNA and CDR2 YNFKEQ. The V gene end was trimmed by 1 base and the J gene end by 9 bases; junction bases not matched to a gene: 13. This CDR3 is 17 amino acids long. The CDR3 nucleotides are TGTGCCAGCAGCCAAGGGCTAGCGGGGTGGGGTCTTGGTGAGCAGTTCTTC. Protein: CASSQGLAGWGLGEQFF.

This clone has ten or more counts. A read error may produce the germline difference seen at one junction end. Within the sample, other DNA sequences also encode this same CDR3. V gene TRBV7-9 combines with J gene TRBJ2-5; D is perhaps TRBD1 (5 bases). CDR1 is SEHNR and CDR2 is FQNEAQ in the germline V gene (reference sequence). The CDR3 runs to 13 residues. CDR3 bases: TGTGCTAGCAGCTTAGTGCAGGGAGAGACCCAGTACTTC. Translation: CASSLVQGETQYF.

V usage is TRBV19 and J usage is TRBJ1-5; 8 bases agree with TRBD1. After removal of 2 bases from V and 1 base from J, the junction contained 10 bases not matched to a gene. Germline V lookup: CDR1 LNHDA, CDR2 SQIVND (reference sequence). This CDR3 is built from 18 residues. CDR3 sequence reads: CASSIPRQGTASNQPQHF. CDR3 coding DNA: TGTGCCAGTAGTATACCTAGACAGGGGACGGCAAGCAATCAGCCCCAGCATTTT.

This chain uses TRBV21-1 with TRBJ2-7; the D call in the table, TRBD2, was not verified against the DNA. TRBV21-1 is a documented pseudogene. This CDR3 contains 14 residues. For the CDR3, the DNA is TGTGCCAGGAGGGGGGGAGCACTAATCTACGAGCAGTACTTC. Translating gives CARRGGALIYEQYF.

The genes are TRBV11-2 and TRBJ2-7; D unclear. The V gene lost 5 bases and the J gene lost 6 bases, with 14 bases spanning the gap. Germline V gives CDR1 SGHAT, CDR2 FQNNGV. This CDR3 region has 13 residues. CDR3 nucleotide sequence: TGTGCCAGCAGCCTGTTCAGGACGGGCGAGCAGTACTTC. Translating it yields CASSLFRTGEQYF.

The chain has TRBV5-1 and TRBJ2-2; no reliable D call. The CDR3 consists of 15 residues. Trimming stripped 5 bases from V and 0 bases from J, with 11 bases between. Germline values: CDR1 SGHRS, CDR2 YFSETQ. The CDR3 region is CASRVALTNTGELFF. The CDR3 nucleotides read TGCGCCAGCAGGGTAGCTCTCACGAACACCGGGGAGCTGTTTTTT.

This clone was counted only a few times. The chain joins TRBV18 to TRBJ1-5, with a possible D match to TRBD1 (5 bases). V lost 2 bases and J 3 bases, leaving 14 bases between the germline ends. The germline V gene encodes CDR1 KGHSH and CDR2 LQKENI. The CDR3 runs to 16 residues. CDR3 loop: CASSPGRGTSNQPQHF. CDR3 in DNA: TGTGCCAGCTCACCAGGACGGGGGACTTCCAATCAGCCCCAGCATTTT.

In the case of this clone: Distinct nucleotide sequences in the sample also encode this CDR3. The genes are TRBV7-6 and TRBJ2-7; unclear D gene. The CDR3 runs 13 residues. Germline assignment: CDR1 SGHVS and CDR2 FNYEAQ. Trimming removed 5 bases from V and 3 bases from J, with 11 bases in between. The CDR3 DNA reads TGTGCCAGCAGCGCCGGACCTAACTACGAGCAGTACTTC. Translation gives CASSAGPNYEQYF.

The chain couples TRBV7-9 to TRBJ1-1; no firm D call. The CDR3 runs to 13 residues. Germline V CDR1 and CDR2: SEHNR, FQNEAQ (reference sequence). V dropped 5 bases and J dropped 3 bases, with 10 bases sitting between them. CDR3 bases: TGTGCCAGCAGCCCAGGACGATACACTGAAGCTTTCTTT. This gives the protein CASSPGRYTEAFF. Together with reference TRBV7-9 and TRBJ1-1, the CDR3 gives the full variable domain: DTGVSQNPRHKITKRGQNVTFRCDPISEHNRLYWYRQTLGQGPEFLTYFQNEAQLEKSRLLSDRFSAERPKGSFSTLEIQRTEQGDSAMYLCASSPGRYTEAFFGQGTRLTVV.

The gene calls are TRBV5-8 and TRBJ2-7; 9 bases agree with TRBD2. V dropped 2 bases and J dropped 0; count of bases not matched to a gene: 15. The CDR3 has 19 amino acids. CDR1 SGHTS and CDR2 YDEGEE come from the germline V gene. CDR3 region: CASSLIPGRRREGSYEQYF. The CDR3 DNA reads TGTGCCAGCAGCTTAATCCCGGGGAGACGGCGGGAGGGCTCCTACGAGCAGTACTTC.

V and J are TRBV6-1 and TRBJ1-4, with D possibly being TRBD1 (5 bases). The CDR3 runs to 17 residues. V lost 0 bases and J lost 8, with 19 bases in between. CDR1 is MNHNS, CDR2 SASEGT, per germline. CDR3 region: CASSEAEGTGRREKLFF. The CDR3, as DNA: TGTGCCAGCAGTGAAGCCGAGGGGACTGGCCGCCGGGAAAAACTGTTTTTT.

This clone was recorded a few times. CDR3 region: CASSGADTQYF. In DNA, the CDR3 is TGTGCCAGCAGTGGGGCAGATACGCAGTATTTT. The chain is built from TRBV2 and TRBJ2-3; D is uncertain. Trimming took 4 bases from V and 4 from J, leaving 3 bases between them. The germline V gene encodes CDR1 SNHLY and CDR2 FYNNEI. The CDR3 is 11 residues long.

This clone was picked up a small number of times. The V call is TRBV19, the J call TRBJ2-2, with TRBD2 as a possible D gene (6 bases). Germline V gives CDR1 LNHDA, CDR2 SQIVND (reference sequence). Trimming cost V 3 bases and J 7 bases, with 12 bases left between them. CDR3 length equals 14 residues. The CDR3 here is CASSINQGGGELFF. The CDR3 coding sequence is TGTGCCAGTAGTATTAACCAGGGAGGCGGGGAGCTGTTTTTT.

The chain recombines TRBV4-3 with TRBJ2-1; D may be TRBD2 (5 bases). V was shortened by 4 bases and J by 3 bases, with 13 bases between the two germline ends. CDR3 length: 15 amino acids. Germline assignment: CDR1 LGHNA and CDR2 YSLEER. CDR3 bases: TGCGCCAGCAGCCCGGACGGGAATCGCTACAATGAGCAGTTCTTC. This codes for CASSPDGNRYNEQFF.

The V and J genes are TRBV5-1 and TRBJ1-4; D is unresolved. There are 14 residues in the CDR3. V was shortened by 5 bases and J by 7 bases, with 15 bases between the two germline ends. CDR1 SGHRS and CDR2 YFSETQ come from the germline V gene. DNA of the CDR3: TGCGCCAGCAGATCTTACCCTTCGGGTGAAAAACTGTTTTTT. Its protein is CASRSYPSGEKLFF.

This clone was found a few times. The gene calls are TRBV11-2 and TRBJ1-1, with TRBD1 matching over 7 bases. Germline V gene lookup returns CDR1 SGHAT and CDR2 FQNNGV. The CDR3 length is 13 residues. After removal of 5 bases from V and 1 base from J, the junction contained 1 base not matched to a gene. The CDR3 nucleotides are TGTGCCAGCAGCGGGGACAGGAACACTGAAGCTTTCTTT. It encodes CASSGDRNTEAFF.

This chain links TRBV5-1 with TRBJ1-3, with TRBD1 matching over 7 bases. V shed 4 bases and J 4 bases; nucleotides not matched to a gene: 5. There are 14 residues in the CDR3. CDR1 is SGHRS, CDR2 YFSETQ, per germline. The CDR3 here is CASSALTGGNTIYF. CDR3 nucleotides: TGCGCCAGCAGCGCACTGACAGGGGGAAACACCATATATTTT.

This chain joins TRBV27 and TRBJ1-6; the D is unclear. Trimming pared 7 bases from V and 7 bases from J, leaving 20 bases between. Per the germline V gene, CDR1 is MNHEY and CDR2 is SMNVEV (reference sequence). This CDR3 has 16 residues. The CDR3 bases are TGTGCCAGCAACCCCTCCGGGCAGATGAGGAATTCACCCCTCCACTTT. Translation: CASNPSGQMRNSPLHF.

The CDR3 sequence is CATSRDYGGVGRGEQYF. Here the CDR3 DNA reads TGTGCCACCAGCAGAGACTATGGAGGGGTGGGCCGGGGCGAGCAGTACTTC. J is TRBJ2-7 and V is TRBV15, with a weak D call TRBD2 (6 bases). From germline, CDR1 is LNHNV and CDR2 YYDKDF (reference sequence). This CDR3 is built from 17 residues. Trimming removed 0 bases from V and 6 bases from J, with 21 bases in between.